This T cell receptor beta chain was obtained from a study of shared clonotypes between healthy human individuals. The overall study: CD8 memory received one plate per donor, CD8 naive two, CD4 memory three and CD4 naive three. The study, taken as a whole, reports: Some naive CD4 clonotypes, roughly 4.7%, turned up in common across several donors.

Germline lookup yields CDR1 SGHTS and CDR2 YDEGEE. V dropped 1 base and J dropped 3; count of bases not matched to a gene: 9. The CDR3 extends over 17 amino acids. A CD45RA-negative memory subset and a CD45RA+ naive subset were separated from the CD4+ cells. In the original workflow: Filtering was not the same, since immunoSEQ gave junction-only sequences without quality scores. Here immunoSEQ multiplex PCR was the method, and the copy in TCRdb shows in-frame clones only, minus some. The D gene and trimming were derived from the DNA, and the V and J assignments and clone size from that table. The sample includes more than 1,200,000 clones, roughly 98.5% of them seen just once. Concerning this clone: What it recognizes is unknown.

This chain links TRBV5-8 with TRBJ2-7, with 11 nucleotides matching TRBD1. The specimen was naive CD4+ T cells sorted from blood. Subset: CD45RA+ positively selected. The receptor comes from a man aged 25-40 years in good health. CDR3 residues: CASSLLRGQGGYYEQYF. The CDR3 DNA sequence: TGTGCCAGCAGCTTGTTGCGGGGACAGGGGGGCTACTACGAGCAGTACTTC.